The source of this T cell receptor (beta chain) is a study of shared clonotypes between healthy human individuals. Whole-study findings and limits: Among the subsets, naive ones generally showed larger estimated richness than memory ones.

This CDR3 region has 12 residues. Trimming cost V 9 bases and J 7 bases; bases outside gene matches: 8. CDR1 and CDR2 from the germline V gene are LNHDA and SQIVND (reference sequence). TCRdb's copy holds only in-frame clones and misses some; the assay was immunoSEQ multiplex PCR. Among some 2,100,000 clones listed, about 92% were seen once. Naive-designated CD8 cells lacked CD45RO, were positively enriched for CCR7, and omitted terminally differentiated effector memory CD45RA+ cells. This clone was seen a few times. Its cognate antigen is unknown. V gene TRBV19 combines with J gene TRBJ1-1, with 7 positions matching TRBD1. This sequence was found in a man aged 18-30 years in good health. Some clones in this sample may be carry-over from other donors' samples. The sample comprised naive CD8+ T cells from PBMCs. The CDR3 here is CASVTTGLEAFF. The CDR3 nucleotides are TGTGCCAGCGTCACGACAGGGCTTGAAGCTTTCTTT.